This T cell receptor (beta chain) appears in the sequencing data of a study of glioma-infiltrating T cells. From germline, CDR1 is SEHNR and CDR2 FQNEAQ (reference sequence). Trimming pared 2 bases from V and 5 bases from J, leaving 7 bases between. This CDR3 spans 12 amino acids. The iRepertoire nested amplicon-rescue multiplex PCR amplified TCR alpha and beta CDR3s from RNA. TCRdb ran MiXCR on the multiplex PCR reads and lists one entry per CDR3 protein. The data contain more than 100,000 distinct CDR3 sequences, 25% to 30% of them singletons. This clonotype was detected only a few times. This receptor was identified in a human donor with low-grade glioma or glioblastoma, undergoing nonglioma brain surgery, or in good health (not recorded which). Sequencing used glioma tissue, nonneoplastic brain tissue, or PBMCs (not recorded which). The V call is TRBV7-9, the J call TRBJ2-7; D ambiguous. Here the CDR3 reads CASSLIADEQYF. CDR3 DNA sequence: TGTGCCAGCAGCTTAATAGCTGACGAGCAGTACTTC.